This T cell receptor beta chain is from a study of blood T cell repertoires in COVID-19. Study details: Sites across the United States, Italy and Spain contributed samples from acute and convalescent COVID-19. In each case, the material was cDNA or gDNA derived from T cells, B-cell-depleted T cells, or PBMCs.

Germline CDR1 is SGHTA and CDR2 is FQGNSA. The CDR3 is 13 amino acids. V lost 5 bases to trimming and J lost 4 bases, with 11 bases between them. Source study methods: Reference gene primer amplification gave estimated nucleated cell counts. The repertoire was sequenced with immunoSEQ multiplex PCR; TCRdb's copy has only in-frame clones and lacks some. V and J calls and clone size are those listed in that table; D and trimming were worked out from the DNA. This table has roughly 160,000 clones, approximately 84% appearing once. This rearrangement joins TRBV7-2 to TRBJ2-5; D is unclear. This TCR was sampled from a man aged 65 to 85 with active or convalescent COVID-19. Sequenced sample: peripheral blood. Here the CDR3 DNA reads TGTGCCAGCAGCCCGTCCGGTGGAGAGACCCAGTACTTC. It encodes CASSPSGGETQYF.